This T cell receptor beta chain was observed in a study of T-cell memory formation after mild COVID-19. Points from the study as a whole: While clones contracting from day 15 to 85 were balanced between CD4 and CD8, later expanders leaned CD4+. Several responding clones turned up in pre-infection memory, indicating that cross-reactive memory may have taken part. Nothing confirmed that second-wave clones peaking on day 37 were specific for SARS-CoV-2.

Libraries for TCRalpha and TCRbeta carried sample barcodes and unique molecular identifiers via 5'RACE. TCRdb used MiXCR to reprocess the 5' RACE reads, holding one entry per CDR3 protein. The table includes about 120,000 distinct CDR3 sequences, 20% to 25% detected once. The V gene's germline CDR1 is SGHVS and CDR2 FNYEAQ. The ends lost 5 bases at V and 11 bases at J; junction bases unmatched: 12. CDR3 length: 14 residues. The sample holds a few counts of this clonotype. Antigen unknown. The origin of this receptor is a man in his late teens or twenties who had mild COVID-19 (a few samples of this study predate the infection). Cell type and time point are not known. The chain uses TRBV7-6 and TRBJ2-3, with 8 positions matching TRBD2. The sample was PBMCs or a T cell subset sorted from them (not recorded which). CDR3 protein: CASSPLGSGVGQYF. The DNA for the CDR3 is TGTGCCAGCAGCCCCTTGGGTAGCGGGGTTGGGCAGTATTTT.